The 23 T cell receptor beta chains given below trace back to one sample, sequenced in a study of identical twins. TCRdb re-analysed the 5' RACE reads in MiXCR, keeping a single row per CDR3 protein. This sample has approximately 600,000 distinct CDR3 sequences, with more than 9% found just once. Separately, the same data were catalogued under a study of yellow fever vaccine responses in identical twins.

The sample taken for sequencing was PBMCs. The receptor source for this set is a woman under 30 in good health.

This clonotype was seen more than once but under ten times. The rearrangement joins TRBV4-1 to TRBJ2-1; 8 bases fit TRBD2. Germline-derived CDR1 and CDR2 are MGHRA and YSYEKL. This CDR3 region has 16 residues. With V trimmed by 0 bases and J by 4 bases, 5 bases remained unmatched. For the CDR3, the DNA is TGCGCCAGCAGCCAAGATCGGGTAGCGGGGTACAATGAGCAGTTCTTC. Protein sequence: CASSQDRVAGYNEQFF.

The V gene is TRBV4-1, the J gene TRBJ2-3; a weak D match, TRBD2 (5 bases). The CDR3 totals 13 residues. Trimming left V 4 bases short and J 7 bases short, with 12 bases between. Per the germline V gene, CDR1 is MGHRA and CDR2 is YSYEKL. Here the CDR3 reads CASSPGSRNTQYF. Written as DNA, the CDR3 is TGCGCCAGCAGCCCGGGGTCCAGAAATACGCAGTATTTT.

This chain uses TRBV9 with TRBJ2-2, with TRBD2 matching over 8 bases. The trim removed 0 bases at V and 1 base at J, leaving 2 bases unmatched. CDR1 SGDLS and CDR2 YYNGEE come from the germline V gene. The CDR3 extends over 16 amino acids. CDR3 sequence: CASSVVSGRNTGELFF. Here the CDR3 DNA reads TGTGCCAGCAGCGTAGTAAGCGGGAGGAACACCGGGGAGCTGTTTTTT.

There are many counts of this clonotype. The chain employs TRBV5-1 and TRBJ2-3; D gene uncertain. Between the trimmed V and J ends, which lost 4 bases and 6 bases, there was a span of 12 bases. The germline V gene has CDR1 SGHRS and CDR2 YFSETQ. CDR3 length equals 13 residues. This CDR3 reads CASSVGSQDTQYF. The CDR3 DNA reads TGCGCCAGCAGCGTTGGATCCCAGGATACGCAGTATTTT.

This clonotype came up many times. J is TRBJ2-1 and V is TRBV5-1, with 16 bases that match TRBD2. J lost 9 bases, V lost 4 bases, and 7 bases had no gene match. From germline, CDR1 is SGHRS and CDR2 YFSETQ. This CDR3 spans 16 amino acids. Written as DNA, the CDR3 is TGCGCCAGCAGCCCTGGGACTAGCGGGAGGGGAGTTGAGCAGTTCTTC. This gives the protein CASSPGTSGRGVEQFF. Using reference TRBV5-1 and TRBJ2-1 for the parts outside the CDR3, the full variable domain is KAGVTQTPRYLIKTRGQQVTLSCSPISGHRSVSWYQQTPGQGLQFLFEYFSETQRNKGNFPGRFSGRQFSNSRSEMNVSTLELGDSALYLCASSPGTSGRGVEQFFGPGTRLTVL.

The chain recombines TRBV7-3 with TRBJ2-1; TRBD2 aligns across 15 bases. The V segment lost 0 bases and the J segment 6 bases; nucleotides outside the gene matches: 9. Germline-derived CDR1 and CDR2 are SGHTA and FQGTGA. This CDR3 is built from 19 residues. As DNA, the CDR3 is TGTGCCAGCAGCTTAACGGGACTAGCGGGGGGTATAACGGGCAATGAGCAGTTCTTC. Translated: CASSLTGLAGGITGNEQFF. Full variable domain (rest looked up from reference TRBV7-3 and TRBJ2-1): GAGVSQTPSNKVTEKGKYVELRCDPISGHTALYWYRQSLGQGPEFLIYFQGTGAADDSGLPNDRFFAVRPEGSVSTLKIQRTERGDSAVYLCASSLTGLAGGITGNEQFFGPGTRLTVL.

The chain joins TRBV3-1 to TRBJ2-1, with TRBD2 as a possible D gene (5 bases). V lost 2 bases and J lost 15, with 23 bases in between. CDR3 length equals 15 residues. Germline V gene lookup returns CDR1 LGHDT and CDR2 YNNKEL (reference sequence). The CDR3 region has the DNA TGTGCCAGCAGCCAATTCCCCGGCCTAGCTCCGGTTTTGTTCTTC. Protein: CASSQFPGLAPVLFF.

This clonotype was seen a few times. The chain combines TRBV7-9 with TRBJ1-3, with no clear D. This CDR3 is built from 14 residues. Trimming shortened V by 5 bases and J by 3 bases, and 11 bases separated the two germline ends. Germline V CDR1 and CDR2: SEHNR, FQNEAQ (reference sequence). The chain's CDR3 is CASSLLLSGNTIYF. CDR3 bases: TGTGCCAGCAGCCTCCTTTTAAGTGGAAACACCATATATTTT.

This chain connects TRBV3-1 to TRBJ1-2; TRBD1 matches 7 bases. The CDR3 length is 15 residues. The germline V gene has CDR1 LGHDT and CDR2 YNNKEL (reference sequence). With 0 bases clipped from V and 8 bases from J, the junction kept 9 bases outside the gene matches. DNA of the CDR3: TGTGCCAGCAGCCAAGATGAGAGGGGGCGCGACGGCTACACCTTC. This encodes CASSQDERGRDGYTF.

V usage is TRBV4-3 and J usage is TRBJ2-6; D perhaps matches TRBD1 (5 bases). Trimming left V 0 bases short and J 0 bases short, with 9 bases between. There are 17 residues in the CDR3. Per the germline V gene, CDR1 is LGHNA and CDR2 is YSLEER. The CDR3 sequence: CASSQDGAHSGANVLTF. The CDR3 DNA reads as TGCGCCAGCAGCCAAGATGGGGCCCACTCTGGGGCCAACGTCCTGACTTTC.

The J gene is TRBJ2-5, the V gene TRBV24-1; D uncertain. The CDR3 extends over 13 amino acids. V lost 1 base and J 1 base, leaving 3 bases between the germline ends. Germline CDR1 is KGHDR and CDR2 is SFDVKD. The CDR3, as DNA: TGTGCCACCAGTGATTTCCTCCAAGAGACCCAGTACTTC. Translation: CATSDFLQETQYF.

The rearrangement uses TRBV7-2 and TRBJ2-3; 12 bases line up with TRBD2. The CDR3 runs 16 residues. Germline CDR1 is SGHTA and CDR2 is FQGNSA. V dropped 5 bases and J dropped 6; count of bases not matched to a gene: 9. This CDR3 is CASSRTSGRSADTQYF. The CDR3 DNA reads as TGTGCCAGCAGCCGTACTAGCGGGAGGTCGGCGGATACGCAGTATTTT.

This clonotype was observed a handful of times. The chain's CDR3 is CASSLVLAGDSTQYF. CDR3 DNA: TGTGCCAGCAGCTTAGTCCTAGCGGGGGACTCTACGCAGTATTTT. The V and J genes are TRBV7-2 and TRBJ2-3; 10 nucleotides agree with TRBD2. Germline V gene data show CDR1 as SGHTA and CDR2 as FQGNSA. This CDR3 is built from 15 residues. The J segment lost 8 bases and the V segment lost 1 base, leaving 6 bases of the junction unmatched.

This clonotype was recorded a few times. The chain combines TRBV5-5 with TRBJ2-5; no firm D call. The CDR3 loop spans 12 amino acids. Germline V gene lookup returns CDR1 SGHKS and CDR2 YYEKEE (reference sequence). V was pared by 2 bases and J by 5 bases, with 7 bases between. The CDR3 reads CASSFYEETQYF. The DNA of the CDR3 is TGTGCCAGCAGCTTTTACGAGGAGACCCAGTACTTC. Full variable domain (outside the CDR3, taken from reference TRBV5-5 and TRBJ2-5): DAGVTQSPTHLIKTRGQQVTLRCSPISGHKSVSWYQQVLGQGPQFIFQYYEKEERGRGNFPDRFSARQFPNYSSELNVNALLLGDSALYLCASSFYEETQYFGPGTRLLVL.

This clonotype occurred a few times. The chain carries TRBV19 and TRBJ2-2; 11 positions match TRBD2. The V and J ends lost 7 bases and 5 bases, in that order; junction bases with no gene match: 6. Germline V gene lookup returns CDR1 LNHDA and CDR2 SQIVND (reference sequence). This CDR3 contains 15 residues. The CDR3 reads CASKVAGGRTGELFF. CDR3 DNA: TGTGCCAGTAAGGTAGCGGGGGGGCGAACCGGGGAGCTGTTTTTT.

This clonotype turned up a few times. The chain combines TRBV20-1 with TRBJ2-5; 10 bases line up with TRBD1. V shed 5 bases, J shed 5 bases, and the junction held 8 bases outside the gene matches. CDR3 length: 14 residues. Germline V gives CDR1 DFQATT, CDR2 SNEGSKA (reference sequence). The DNA of the CDR3 is TGCAGTGCTGAAATGGGACAGGGGTTTGAGACCCAGTACTTC. It codes for CSAEMGQGFETQYF.

This chain links TRBV20-1 with TRBJ2-7; D ambiguous. Trimming left V 4 bases short and J 0 bases short, with 1 base between. The CDR3 sequence is 10 residues long. Per germline, CDR1 DFQATT and CDR2 SNEGSKA (reference sequence). CDR3 sequence (DNA): TGCAGTGCTACCTCCTACGAGCAGTACTTC. Translated: CSATSYEQYF.

This clonotype was observed a few times. The chain recombines TRBV6-5 with TRBJ2-7; no clear D gene. From germline, CDR1 is MNHEY and CDR2 SVGAGI. The V end lost 0 bases, the J end lost 6 bases, and 18 bases lay between the germline ends. The CDR3 covers 16 residues. The CDR3 protein is CASSYSASTKSREQYF. CDR3 coding DNA: TGTGCCAGCAGTTACTCGGCCTCAACTAAATCACGCGAGCAGTACTTC.

The sample holds many counts of this clonotype. V usage is TRBV5-5 and J usage is TRBJ1-4; D call uncertain. The CDR3 has 15 amino acids. V lost 2 bases, J lost 5 bases, and 13 bases lay in between. From germline, CDR1 is SGHKS and CDR2 YYEKEE (reference sequence). CDR3 residues: CASSFSPELNEKLFF. The CDR3 coding sequence is TGTGCCAGCAGCTTCAGTCCGGAGCTAAATGAAAAACTGTTTTTT.

This clonotype has just a few counts. The gene calls are TRBV20-1 and TRBJ2-3, with 12 bases aligning to TRBD2. This CDR3 region has 18 residues. Per germline, CDR1 DFQATT and CDR2 SNEGSKA (reference sequence). J was trimmed by 4 bases and V by 4 bases; bases with no gene match: 15. The CDR3 loop reads CSANKLAGGSMIADTQYF. CDR3 in DNA: TGCAGTGCTAATAAACTAGCGGGAGGTAGTATGATAGCAGATACGCAGTATTTT.

At least ten counts were recorded for this clonotype. V gene TRBV3-1 combines with J gene TRBJ2-7; TRBD2 agrees at 7 bases. The CDR3 is made up of 14 amino acids. V dropped 3 bases and J dropped 7; count of bases not matched to a gene: 9. Germline values: CDR1 LGHDT, CDR2 YNNKEL (reference sequence). The CDR3 coding sequence is TGTGCCAGCAGCCACAAGACAGCCGGGGGGGAGCAGTACTTC. Encoded protein: CASSHKTAGGEQYF.

The table lists this clonotype with many counts. This rearrangement joins TRBV5-5 to TRBJ1-6; D is uncertain. CDR3 length equals 14 residues. Trimming left V 4 bases short and J 6 bases short, with 11 bases between. Germline values: CDR1 SGHKS, CDR2 YYEKEE (reference sequence). CDR3 protein: CASSDLRANSPLHF. CDR3 nucleotide sequence: TGTGCCAGCAGCGATTTGAGGGCTAATTCACCCCTCCACTTT.

This clonotype appeared many times. The rearrangement joins TRBV20-1 to TRBJ1-1, with D tentatively TRBD1 (5 bases). The CDR3 consists of 13 residues. The germline gives CDR1 DFQATT, CDR2 SNEGSKA (reference sequence). V lost 0 bases to trimming and J lost 11 bases, with 16 bases between them. The CDR3 is CSARDSVGVFAFF. CDR3 sequence (DNA): TGCAGTGCTAGAGATTCGGTAGGGGTCTTCGCTTTCTTT.